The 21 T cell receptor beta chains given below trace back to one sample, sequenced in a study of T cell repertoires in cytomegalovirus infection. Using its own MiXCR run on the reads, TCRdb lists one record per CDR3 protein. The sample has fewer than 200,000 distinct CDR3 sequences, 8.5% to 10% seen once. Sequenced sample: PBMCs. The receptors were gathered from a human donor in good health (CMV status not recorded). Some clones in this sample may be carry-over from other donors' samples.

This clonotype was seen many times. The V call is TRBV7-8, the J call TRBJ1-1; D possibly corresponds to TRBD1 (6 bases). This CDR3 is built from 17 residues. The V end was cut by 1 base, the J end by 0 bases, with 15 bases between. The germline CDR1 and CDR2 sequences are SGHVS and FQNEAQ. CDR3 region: CASSLEGWGLLNTEAFF. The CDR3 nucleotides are TGTGCCAGCAGCTTAGAAGGGTGGGGGCTACTGAACACTGAAGCTTTCTTT.

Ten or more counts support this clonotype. This chain's CDR3 is CASSPGTSGGLDTQYF. In DNA, the CDR3 is TGTGCCAGCAGTCCCGGGACTAGCGGGGGACTGGATACGCAGTATTTT. The V and J genes are TRBV28 and TRBJ2-3; 14 nucleotides agree with TRBD2. Germline CDR1 and CDR2: MDHEN and SYDVKM. The CDR3 consists of 16 residues. V lost 5 bases to trimming and J lost 6 bases; unmatched junction nucleotides: 7.

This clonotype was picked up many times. CDR3 in DNA: TGCGCCAGCAGCTTGGGTGCGGTCACACCCCATACTAGCTCCTACAATGAGCAGTTCTTC. Protein sequence: CASSLGAVTPHTSSYNEQFF. This chain joins TRBV5-1 and TRBJ2-1, with TRBD2 as a possible D gene (5 bases). The V end lost 0 bases, the J end lost 0 bases, and 22 bases lay between the germline ends. This CDR3 is 20 amino acids long. Germline V gene data show CDR1 as SGHRS and CDR2 as YFSETQ.

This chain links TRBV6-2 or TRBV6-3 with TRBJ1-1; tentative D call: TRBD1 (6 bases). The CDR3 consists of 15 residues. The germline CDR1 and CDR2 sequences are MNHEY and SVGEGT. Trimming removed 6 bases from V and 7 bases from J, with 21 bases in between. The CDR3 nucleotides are TGTGCCAGCAGGTACCCGCCGGGACACCGGCTTGAAGCTTTCTTT. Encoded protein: CASRYPPGHRLEAFF.

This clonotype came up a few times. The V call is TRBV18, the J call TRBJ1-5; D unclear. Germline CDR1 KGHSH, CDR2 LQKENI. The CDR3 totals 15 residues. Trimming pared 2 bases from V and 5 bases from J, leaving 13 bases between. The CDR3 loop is CASSPSGGGDQPQHF. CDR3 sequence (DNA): TGTGCCAGCTCACCATCGGGAGGTGGAGATCAGCCCCAGCATTTT.

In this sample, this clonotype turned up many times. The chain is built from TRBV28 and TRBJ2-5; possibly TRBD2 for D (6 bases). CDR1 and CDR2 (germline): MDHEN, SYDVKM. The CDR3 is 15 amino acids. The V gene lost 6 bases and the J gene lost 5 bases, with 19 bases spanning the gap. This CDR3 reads CASRKGVGGGETQYF. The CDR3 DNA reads TGTGCCAGCAGGAAAGGCGTGGGGGGTGGGGAGACCCAGTACTTC.

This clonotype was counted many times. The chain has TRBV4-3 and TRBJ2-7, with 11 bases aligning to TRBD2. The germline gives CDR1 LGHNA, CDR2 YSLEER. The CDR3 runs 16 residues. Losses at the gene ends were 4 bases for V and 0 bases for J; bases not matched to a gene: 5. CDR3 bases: TGCGCCAGCAGCCGCCGACTAGCGGGACTCTCCTACGAGCAGTACTTC. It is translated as CASSRRLAGLSYEQYF.

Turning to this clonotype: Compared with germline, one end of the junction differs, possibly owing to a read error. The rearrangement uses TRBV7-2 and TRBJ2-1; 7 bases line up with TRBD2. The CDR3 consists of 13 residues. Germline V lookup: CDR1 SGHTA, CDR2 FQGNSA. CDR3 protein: CDSSRGDYNEQVF. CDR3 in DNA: TGTGACAGCAGCCGCGGGGACTACAATGAGCAGGTCTTC. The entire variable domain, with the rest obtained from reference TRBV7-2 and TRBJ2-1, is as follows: GAGVSQSPSNKVTEKGKDVELRCDPISGHTALYWYRQSLGQGLEFLIYFQGNSAPDKSGLPSDRFSAERTGGSVSTLTIQRTQQEDSAVYLCDSSRGDYNEQVFGPGTRLTVL.

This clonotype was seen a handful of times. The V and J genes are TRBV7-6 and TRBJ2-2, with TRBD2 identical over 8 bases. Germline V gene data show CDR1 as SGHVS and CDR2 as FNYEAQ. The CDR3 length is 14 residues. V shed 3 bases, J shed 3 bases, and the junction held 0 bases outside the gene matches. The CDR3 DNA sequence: TGTGCCAGCAGCTTGCGGGAGGACACCGGGGAGCTGTTTTTT. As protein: CASSLREDTGELFF. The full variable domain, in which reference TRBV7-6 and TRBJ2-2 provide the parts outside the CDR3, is GAGVSQSPRYKVTKRGQDVALRCDPISGHVSLYWYRQALGQGPEFLTYFNYEAQQDKSGLPNDRFSAERPEGSISTLTIQRTEQRDSAMYRCASSLREDTGELFFGEGSRLTVL.

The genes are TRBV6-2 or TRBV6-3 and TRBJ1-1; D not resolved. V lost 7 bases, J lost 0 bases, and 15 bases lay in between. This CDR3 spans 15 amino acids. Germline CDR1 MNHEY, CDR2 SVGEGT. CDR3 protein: CASTNAGRVNTEAFF. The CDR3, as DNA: TGTGCCAGCACCAATGCGGGTCGGGTGAACACTGAAGCTTTCTTT.

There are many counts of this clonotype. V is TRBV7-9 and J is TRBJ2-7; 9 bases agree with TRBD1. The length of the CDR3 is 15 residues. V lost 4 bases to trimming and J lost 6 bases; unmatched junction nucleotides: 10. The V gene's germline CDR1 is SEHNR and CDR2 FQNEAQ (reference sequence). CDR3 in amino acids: CASSSPGQGVSEQYF. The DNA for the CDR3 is TGTGCCAGCAGCTCCCCGGGACAGGGAGTCTCCGAGCAGTACTTC.

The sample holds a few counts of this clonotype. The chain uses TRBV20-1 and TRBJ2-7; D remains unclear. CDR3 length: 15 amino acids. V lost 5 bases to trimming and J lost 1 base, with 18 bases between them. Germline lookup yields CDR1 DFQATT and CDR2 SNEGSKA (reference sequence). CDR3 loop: CSARTSAQVSYEQYF. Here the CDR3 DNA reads TGCAGTGCTCGAACCAGCGCCCAGGTGTCCTACGAGCAGTACTTC.

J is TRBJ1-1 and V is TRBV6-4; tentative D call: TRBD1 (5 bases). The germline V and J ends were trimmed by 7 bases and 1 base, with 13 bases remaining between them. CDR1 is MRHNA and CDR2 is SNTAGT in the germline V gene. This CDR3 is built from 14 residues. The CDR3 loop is CASKSQGTNTEAFF. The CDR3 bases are TGTGCCAGCAAGAGCCAGGGCACGAACACTGAAGCTTTCTTT.

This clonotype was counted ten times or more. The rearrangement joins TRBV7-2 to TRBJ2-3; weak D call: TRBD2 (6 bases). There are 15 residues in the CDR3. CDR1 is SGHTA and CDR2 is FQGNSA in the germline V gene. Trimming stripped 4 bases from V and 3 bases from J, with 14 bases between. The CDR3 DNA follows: TGTGCCAGCAGCTCCGATGCGGGGCCGACAGATACGCAGTATTTT. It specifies CASSSDAGPTDTQYF. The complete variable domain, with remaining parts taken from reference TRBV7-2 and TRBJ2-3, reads GAGVSQSPSNKVTEKGKDVELRCDPISGHTALYWYRQSLGQGLEFLIYFQGNSAPDKSGLPSDRFSAERTGGSVSTLTIQRTQQEDSAVYLCASSSDAGPTDTQYFGPGTRLTVL.

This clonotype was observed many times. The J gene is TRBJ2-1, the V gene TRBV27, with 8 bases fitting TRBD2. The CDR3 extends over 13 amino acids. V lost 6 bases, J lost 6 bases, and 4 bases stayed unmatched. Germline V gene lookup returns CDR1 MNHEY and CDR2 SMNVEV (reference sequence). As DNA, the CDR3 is TGTGCCAGCAGACGGGGGGGGACCAATGAGCAGTTCTTC. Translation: CASRRGGTNEQFF.

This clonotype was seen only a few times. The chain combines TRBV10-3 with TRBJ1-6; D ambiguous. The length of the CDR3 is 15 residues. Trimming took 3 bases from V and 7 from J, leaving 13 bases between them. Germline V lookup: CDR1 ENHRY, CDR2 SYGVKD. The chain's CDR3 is CAISESFYGNSPLHF. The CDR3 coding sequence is TGTGCCATCAGTGAATCTTTTTACGGGAATTCACCCCTCCACTTT.

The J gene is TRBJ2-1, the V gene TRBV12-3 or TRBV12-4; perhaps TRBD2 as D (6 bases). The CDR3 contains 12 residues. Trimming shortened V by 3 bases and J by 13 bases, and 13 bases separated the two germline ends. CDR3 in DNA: TGTGCCAGCAGTTTGTCGGGGGTAGGTCAGTTCTTC. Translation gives CASSLSGVGQFF.

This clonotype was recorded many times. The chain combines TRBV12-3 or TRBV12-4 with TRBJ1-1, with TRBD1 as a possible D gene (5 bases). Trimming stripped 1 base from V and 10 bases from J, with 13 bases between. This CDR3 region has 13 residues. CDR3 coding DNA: TGTGCCAGCAGTTTAGTAACAGGTCTTCCAGCTTTCTTT. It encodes CASSLVTGLPAFF.

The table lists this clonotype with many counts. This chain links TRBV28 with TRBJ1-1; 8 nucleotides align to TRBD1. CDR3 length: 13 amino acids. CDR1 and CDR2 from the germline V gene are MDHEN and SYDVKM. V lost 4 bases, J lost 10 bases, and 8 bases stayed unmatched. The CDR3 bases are TGTGCCAGCAGTTCGACAGGGGTAGTGCCAGCTTTCTTT. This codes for CASSSTGVVPAFF.

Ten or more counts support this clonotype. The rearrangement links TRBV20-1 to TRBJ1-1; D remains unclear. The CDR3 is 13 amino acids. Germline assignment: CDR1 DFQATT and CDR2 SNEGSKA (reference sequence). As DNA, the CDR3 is TGCACCTCCCCCCGGGGAGTGGACACTGAAGCTTTCTTT. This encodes CTSPRGVDTEAFF.

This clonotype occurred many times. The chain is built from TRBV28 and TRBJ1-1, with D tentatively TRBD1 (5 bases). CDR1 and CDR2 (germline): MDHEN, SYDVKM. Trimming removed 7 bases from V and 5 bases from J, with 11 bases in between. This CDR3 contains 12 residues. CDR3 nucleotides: TGTGCCAGCACCGAGGGGAGGACTGAAGCTTTCTTT. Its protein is CASTEGRTEAFF.